This T cell receptor beta chain was recovered during a study of T cell repertoires in cytomegalovirus infection. About the research overall: Public TCR beta signatures marked donors with CMV infection and the matching HLA.

Findings and caveats of the study: Adding up the frequency of public TCR beta families identified people who carried CMV plus the relevant HLA. In two of eight donors, the top clonotype was HLA-C-restricted CMV-specific.

The CDR3 is 13 amino acids. Trimming left V 3 bases short and J 5 bases short, with 10 bases between. Germline CDR1 is SGHVS and CDR2 is FQNEAQ. At least ten counts were recorded for this clonotype. The target antigen is unknown. TCRdb fed the reads into MiXCR, producing one record per CDR3 protein. The sample lists approximately 750,000 distinct CDR3 sequences, 35% occurring once. The sequencing sample was made of PBMCs. This sequence was found in a human donor in good health (CMV status not recorded). Some clones in this sample may be carry-over from other donors' samples. V usage is TRBV7-8 and J usage is TRBJ1-1; D perhaps matches TRBD1 (5 bases). The CDR3 nucleotides are TGTGCCAGCAGCTTTGCAGGGTTTACTGAAGCTTTCTTT. Its protein is CASSFAGFTEAFF.